The rows below give T cell receptor beta chains drawn from one sample of a study of T cells in Graves' hyperthyroidism and ophthalmopathy. TCRdb re-called the multiplex PCR reads through MiXCR, storing one row per CDR3 protein. The sample holds 640,000 or so distinct CDR3 sequences, 13% to 15% seen once. Material: blood. These receptors were taken from a woman younger than 35 with Graves' ophthalmopathy. The CDR3 runs from the conserved cysteine through the conserved F or W. D genes are given only for firm matches. Part of the rows lack a size; the others show once, few, many or a class for expanded clones.

NA,TRBV11-2,TRBJ2-6,many,TGTGCCAGCACAAACAGGGTCTCCGGGGCCAACGTCCTGACTTTC,CASTNRVSGANVLTF
NA,TRBV20-1,TRBJ1-5,many,TGCAGTGCTACCCGCGGGGCAGGGAGTAGCAATCAGCCCCAGCATTTT,CSATRGAGSSNQPQHF
NA,TRBV7-9,TRBJ2-7,few,TGTGCCAGCAGCTTGTCAGCAGGACGCCTAGCCCACGAGCAGTACTTC,CASSLSAGRLAHEQYF
NA,TRBV15,TRBJ1-4,NA,TGTGCCACCAGCTCCCCCGGGACAAGAACTAATGAAAAACTGTTTTTT,CATSSPGTRTNEKLFF
TRBD2,TRBV20-1,TRBJ2-7,few,TGCAGTGCTCTTTCGGCGGGAGTTTCCTACGAGCAGTACTTC,CSALSAGVSYEQYF
TRBD2,TRBV11-2,TRBJ2-1,few,TGTGCCAGCAGCCGACACCTTGGGACTAGCGGACTAAAAAGCTCCTGCAATGAGCAGTTCTTC,CASSRHLGTSGLKSSCNEQFF
NA,TRBV29-1,TRBJ2-7,many,TGCAGCGTGGCGGACGGAACCTACGAGCAGTACTTC,CSVADGTYEQYF
NA,TRBV6-5,TRBJ2-7,many,TGTGCCAGCAGTTACGATTCGGGATATGATGGGCCGTACGAGCAGTACTTC,CASSYDSGYDGPYEQYF
TRBD1,TRBV27,TRBJ1-5,many,TGTGCCAGCAGTTTCAGTCGCGACAGGGGTTCCAATCAGCCCCAGCATTTT,CASSFSRDRGSNQPQHF
NA,TRBV25-1,TRBJ2-1,NA,TGTGCCAGCAGTGAACCCGGCGCGGGGATTAGCTCCTACAATGAGCAGTTCTTC,CASSEPGAGISSYNEQFF
TRBD1,TRBV12-3/TRBV12-4,TRBJ1-1,many,TGTGCCAGCACCCCAGGGGGGGGGTACCCTGAAGCTTTCTTT,CASTPGGGYPEAFF
NA,TRBV2,TRBJ2-2,many,TGTGCCAGCAGCGCCCAGCCCACCGGGGAGCTGTTTTTT,CASSAQPTGELFF
TRBD1,TRBV3-1,TRBJ1-2,NA,TGTGCCAGCAGCCAAGATCGACAGGGAGTCTCTCCGGGCTACACCTTC,CASSQDRQGVSPGYTF
NA,TRBV30,TRBJ1-4,few,TGTGCCTGGAGTGGGATATCTAATGAAAAACTGTTTTTT,CAWSGISNEKLFF
NA,TRBV12-3/TRBV12-4,TRBJ1-2,many,TGTGCCAGCAGTTTAAGTGGGGGGGTGCGGGGCTACACCTTC,CASSLSGGVRGYTF
NA,TRBV5-1,TRBJ1-5,many,TGCGCCAGCAGTCGCGGCGATGGTAGCAATCAGCCCCAGCATTTT,CASSRGDGSNQPQHF
TRBD1,TRBV2,TRBJ2-7,many,TGTGCCAGCAGTGCCTCAAGACAGGGGAATTACGAGCAGTACTTC,CASSASRQGNYEQYF
NA,TRBV5-1,TRBJ1-1,NA,TGCGCCAGCAGCCCGGGAGGGGTCTTGAACACTGAAGCTTTCTTT,CASSPGGVLNTEAFF
NA,TRBV18,TRBJ1-5,many,TGTGCCAGCTCACCTCAGGAGGGAGACAATCAGCCCCAGCATTTT,CASSPQEGDNQPQHF
TRBD2,TRBV12-3/TRBV12-4,TRBJ2-7,many,TGTGCCAGCAGCTTGGGGGTAGCGGGTTCCTACGAGCAGTACTTC,CASSLGVAGSYEQYF
NA,TRBV20-1,TRBJ1-4,many,TGCAGTGCTACTCAGGGGAATGATGAAAAACTGTTTTTT,CSATQGNDEKLFF
TRBD1,TRBV20-1,TRBJ1-5,many,TGCAGTGCTGACAGGGGTAGTTTCAGCAATCAGCCCCAGCATTTT,CSADRGSFSNQPQHF
TRBD1,TRBV2,TRBJ2-2,many,TGTGCCAGCAGACAGGGGACGAACACCGGGGAGCTGTTTTTT,CASRQGTNTGELFF
NA,TRBV27,TRBJ2-4,NA,TGTGCCAGCAGTCATTTAGCCAAAAACATTCAGTACTTC,CASSHLAKNIQYF
TRBD2,TRBV20-1,TRBJ2-1,NA,TGCAGTGCCGCTAGCGGGAGGGCTTACAATGAGCAGTTCTTC,CSAASGRAYNEQFF
TRBD2,TRBV18,TRBJ2-1,NA,TGTGCCAGCTCACCGCGGGGGGCTCTCAATGAGCAGTTCTTC,CASSPRGALNEQFF
NA,TRBV12-3/TRBV12-4,TRBJ2-7,many,TGTGCCAGCAGCCCCAGTGGGGCAGTCTACGAGCAGTACTTC,CASSPSGAVYEQYF
NA,TRBV4-1,TRBJ2-1,few,TGCGCCAGCAGCCGCGAGGGAGTCAATGAGCAGTTCTTC,CASSREGVNEQFF
NA,TRBV3-1,TRBJ2-7,many,TGTGCCAGCAGCCAGTGGCGATCCTACGAGCAGTACTTC,CASSQWRSYEQYF
TRBD1,TRBV2,TRBJ1-1,NA,TGTGCCAGCAAGGGGGACAGTGAAGCTTTCTTT,CASKGDSEAFF
TRBD1,TRBV27,TRBJ1-2,few,TGTGCCAGCAGGTCAGGGGGGGGAACCGGATTTTTTTATGGCTACACCTTC,CASRSGGGTGFFYGYTF
TRBD2,TRBV6-1,TRBJ2-1,NA,TGTGCCAGCAGTGCGGGACTAGCGGGAGGTCGCTCCTACAATGAGCAGTTCTTC,CASSAGLAGGRSYNEQFF
NA,TRBV3-1,TRBJ1-2,NA,TGCGCCAGCAGCCAAGCCCCACAGAAACCTAACTATGGCTACACCTTC,CASSQAPQKPNYGYTF
TRBD1,TRBV5-5,TRBJ2-1,many,TGTGCCAGCAGCACGGGACAGGGGCTGTACAATGAGCAGTTCTTC,CASSTGQGLYNEQFF
NA,TRBV29-1,TRBJ2-7,many,TGCAGCGCTGGAGGCGCAGGGTTAGAGCAGTACTTC,CSAGGAGLEQYF
TRBD1,TRBV29-1,TRBJ1-2,few,TGCAGCGTACACGACAGGGGAGGCGGCTACACCTTC,CSVHDRGGGYTF
NA,TRBV19,TRBJ1-1,many,TGTGCCAGTAGTATAGCGGCGGGGAACACTGAAGCTTTCTTT,CASSIAAGNTEAFF
TRBD1,TRBV12-3/TRBV12-4,TRBJ1-4,many,TGTGCCAGCAGTTCGACAGGGCTGAATGAAAAACTGTTTTTT,CASSSTGLNEKLFF
NA,TRBV20-1,TRBJ1-2,few,TGCAGTGCTGCTCAGGGGACTCCTAACTATGGCTACACCTTC,CSAAQGTPNYGYTF
TRBD1,TRBV7-8,TRBJ1-2,NA,TGTGCCAGCAGCCTAGGGACAGGGAAAGGCTACACCTTC,CASSLGTGKGYTF
TRBD1,TRBV6-2/TRBV6-3,TRBJ1-5,NA,TGTGCCAGCAGTTACCCGACAGGGACTCAGCCCCAGCATTTT,CASSYPTGTQPQHF
TRBD1,TRBV20-1,TRBJ1-2,few,TGCAGTGCTCGGGACAGGGACTCGTATGGCTACACCTTC,CSARDRDSYGYTF
NA,TRBV6-9,TRBJ1-5,few,TGTGCCAGCCTGAGAAGTACTCAGCCCCAGCATTTT,CASLRSTQPQHF
NA,TRBV12-3/TRBV12-4,TRBJ1-1,many,TGTGCCAGCAGATTCAGGGGTAAACTTTCAGCTTTCTTT,CASRFRGKLSAFF
NA,TRBV12-3/TRBV12-4,TRBJ2-3,many,TGTGCCAGCAGTTTAAGGACCCTGGGGGATACGCAGTATTTT,CASSLRTLGDTQYF
TRBD1,TRBV6-1,TRBJ1-1,NA,TGTGCCAGCAGCTTTCCGGGACAGCTGAACACTGAAGCTTTCTTT,CASSFPGQLNTEAFF
TRBD1,TRBV29-1,TRBJ1-1,many,TGCAGCGTCAAGGACAGGGACCCAGAAGCTTTCTTT,CSVKDRDPEAFF
TRBD2,TRBV5-5,TRBJ2-1,many,TGTGCCAGCAGCCTGACTAGCGGGACTGGGTATGAGCAGTTCTTC,CASSLTSGTGYEQFF
TRBD2,TRBV11-2,TRBJ2-3,many,TGTGCCAGCAGCGCCACCCTCTTAGCGGGAGGGCCTCTCCTAAGCACAGATACGCAGTATTTT,CASSATLLAGGPLLSTDTQYF
TRBD1,TRBV19,TRBJ2-2,NA,TGTGCCAGTAGTACAGGGGGCGGCGGGGAGCTGTTTTTT,CASSTGGGGELFF
TRBD1,TRBV6-1,TRBJ2-7,NA,TGTGCCAGCACCACACCCGGGACAGGGCAGTACTTC,CASTTPGTGQYF
TRBD1,TRBV11-2,TRBJ1-5,many,TGTGCCAGCAGCTCATCCGGGACAGGGCAGCCCCAGCATTTT,CASSSSGTGQPQHF
TRBD2,TRBV7-8,TRBJ2-7,many,TGTGCCAGCAGCCCCCTGGGGGCGGGAGGGGCCTACGAGCAGTACTTC,CASSPLGAGGAYEQYF
TRBD2,TRBV11-2,TRBJ2-2,NA,TGTGCCAGCAGCTTAGACCGACTAGCGGGAGCGCCCGGGGAGCTGTTTTTT,CASSLDRLAGAPGELFF
NA,TRBV19,TRBJ1-2,NA,TGTGCCAGCTTCGTCGGACATCTCACTAACTATGGCTACACCTTC,CASFVGHLTNYGYTF
TRBD1,TRBV2,TRBJ1-1,NA,TGTGCCACAAACCGGGACAGGGGCCTTCTAAGTACTGAAGCTTTCTTT,CATNRDRGLLSTEAFF
NA,TRBV27,TRBJ2-3,NA,TGTGCCAGCAGTTTATATAACGGCCGGGTCTATACCGCCCCCACAGATACGCAGTATTTT,CASSLYNGRVYTAPTDTQYF
NA,TRBV6-1,TRBJ2-5,many,TGTGCCAGCAGTGATTGGGACATCCAAGAGACCCAGTACTTC,CASSDWDIQETQYF
TRBD1,TRBV7-9,TRBJ2-1,many,TGTGCCAGCACCCTACAGGGGGATGAGCAGTTCTTC,CASTLQGDEQFF
TRBD1,TRBV20-1,TRBJ2-7,many,TGCAGTGCTCGACAGGGGGCACACGAGCAGTACTTC,CSARQGAHEQYF